This T cell receptor (beta chain) was sequenced for a study of T-cell memory formation after mild COVID-19. Study at large: The study found TCR clusters largely donor specific. Study conclusions and caveats: Clones that contracted from day 15 to 85 were balanced CD4/CD8, while later expanders leaned CD4+. A subset of responding clones appeared in pre-infection memory, suggesting cross-reactive memory joined.

5'RACE, which relied on constant-segment primers, yielded TCR alpha and TCR beta cDNA libraries carrying sample barcodes and UMIs. TCRdb processed the 5' RACE reads anew with MiXCR; each CDR3 protein has one entry. The sample holds almost 350,000 distinct CDR3 sequences, 20% to 25% seen once. This clonotype has a count of ten or more. The antigen is unknown. The CDR3 totals 14 residues. Germline V CDR1 and CDR2: MNHEY, SVGEGT. Between the trimmed V and J ends, which lost 2 bases and 2 bases, there was a span of 10 bases. The chain employs TRBV6-2 or TRBV6-3 and TRBJ2-7; either TRBD1 or TRBD2 may supply D (5 bases each). Sequences were obtained from PBMCs or a T cell subset sorted from them (not recorded which). The clonotype was recovered from a man aged 18 to 29 who had mild COVID-19 (a few samples of this study predate the infection). Cell type and time point are not known. CDR3 residues: CASSYGTTTYEQYV. DNA of the CDR3: TGTGCCAGCAGTTACGGGACGACTACCTACGAGCAGTACGTC.